The 20 T cell receptor beta chains reported below all come from one sample, sequenced in a study of cytomegalovirus exposure and HLA in healthy donors. Assay: immunoSEQ multiplex PCR; the TCRdb copy retains only in-frame clones and omits some. The table has 190,000 or so clones, roughly 84% seen once. Material: PBMCs. The receptors stem from a woman under 30 in good health and CMV-seropositive.

This clone turned up a few times. The gene calls are TRBV2 and TRBJ2-2, with a weak D call TRBD2 (6 bases). The V gene lost 7 bases and the J gene lost 3 bases, with 15 bases spanning the gap. The V gene's germline CDR1 is SNHLY and CDR2 FYNNEI. CDR3 length equals 15 residues. CDR3 bases: TGTGCCAGCACGCCCAGACTAGACTACACCGGGGAGCTGTTTTTT. It codes for CASTPRLDYTGELFF.

The chain recombines TRBV12-5 with TRBJ1-5, with a tentative D call TRBD1 (6 bases). The CDR3 spans 15 residues. Germline V gives CDR1 LGHNT, CDR2 FRNRAP. V lost 2 bases and J 3 bases, leaving 11 bases between the germline ends. CDR3 region: CASGLLGQANQPQHF. In DNA form, the CDR3 reads TGTGCTAGTGGTTTGTTGGGACAAGCCAATCAGCCCCAGCATTTT.

The chain uses TRBV7-2 and TRBJ1-6; weak D call: TRBD1 (6 bases). This CDR3 spans 13 amino acids. The V end lost 1 base, the J end lost 10 bases, and 8 bases lay between the germline ends. Germline V gene sequence: CDR1 SGHTA, CDR2 FQGNSA. The CDR3 DNA sequence: TGTGCCAGCAGCTTAGAGGGGGAGTCACCCCTCCACTTT. It is translated as CASSLEGESPLHF.

This clone was seen only a few times. The chain recombines TRBV7-8 with TRBJ1-6; D is ambiguous. V lost 3 bases, J lost 0 bases, and 12 bases lay in between. The CDR3 has 17 residues. Germline V CDR1 and CDR2: SGHVS, FQNEAQ. The CDR3 reads CASSLFGPPSYNSPLHF. The CDR3 DNA sequence: TGTGCCAGCAGCTTGTTTGGCCCACCCTCCTATAATTCACCCCTCCACTTT.

This clone was seen once. J is TRBJ1-2 and V is TRBV7-2, with D uncertain. The germline V gene has CDR1 SGHTA and CDR2 FQGNSA. The V and J ends lost 6 bases and 6 bases respectively, with 14 bases between them. CDR3 length: 13 amino acids. Written as DNA, the CDR3 is TGTGCCAGCAGTTCCCGCGTGTTTCATGGCTACACCTTC. This gives the protein CASSSRVFHGYTF.

This clone was picked up a small number of times. This chain uses TRBV9 with TRBJ1-1; tentative D call: TRBD1 (5 bases). The CDR3 runs to 13 residues. Trimming took off 6 bases at V and 7 bases at J, with 16 bases between the two ends. The germline gives CDR1 SGDLS, CDR2 YYNGEE. In DNA form, the CDR3 reads TGTGCCAGCAATACCGGGGGAGACGGTGAAGCTTTCTTT. Translation gives CASNTGGDGEAFF.

This rearrangement joins TRBV7-9 to TRBJ1-1, with 7 positions matching TRBD1. V trimming: 5 bases; J trimming: 9 bases; junction bases outside the gene matches: 9. The CDR3 has 13 residues. Germline lookup yields CDR1 SEHNR and CDR2 FQNEAQ (reference sequence). The DNA of the CDR3 is TGTGCCAGCAGCAGAGCCGGGACAGAGAAAGCTTTCTTT. It specifies CASSRAGTEKAFF.

J is TRBJ2-7 and V is TRBV7-9, with TRBD1 as a possible D gene (5 bases). CDR1 and CDR2 (germline): SEHNR, FQNEAQ (reference sequence). The V end was cut by 1 base, the J end by 2 bases, with 9 bases between. This CDR3 contains 14 residues. For the CDR3, the DNA is TGTGCCAGCAGCTTAGGACAGCGAACCTACGAGCAGTACTTC. Its translation: CASSLGQRTYEQYF.

The chain joins TRBV15 to TRBJ2-1; 12 positions agree with TRBD2. The CDR3 consists of 17 residues. V was clipped by 0 bases and J by 7 bases; unmatched bases: 7. CDR1 is LNHNV and CDR2 is YYDKDF in the germline V gene (reference sequence). The CDR3 loop reads CATSREASGGAGNEQFF. CDR3 coding DNA: TGTGCCACCAGCAGAGAGGCTAGCGGGGGGGCTGGGAATGAGCAGTTCTTC.

With respect to this clone: An end of the junction differs from the germline gene, which may be a read error. The J gene is TRBJ2-3, the V gene TRBV10-3; 7 bases line up with TRBD2. The CDR3 extends over 13 amino acids. Germline CDR1 reads ENHRY; CDR2 reads SYGVKD. CDR3 residues: CAVSLAVTDTQYF. Here the CDR3 DNA reads TGTGCCGTCAGTCTAGCGGTAACAGATACGCAGTATTTT.

The V call is TRBV5-1, the J call TRBJ1-6; TRBD1 agrees at 7 bases. The CDR3 loop spans 15 amino acids. V dropped 4 bases and J dropped 9; count of bases not matched to a gene: 10. The germline V gene encodes CDR1 SGHRS and CDR2 YFSETQ. The chain's CDR3 is CASSPEGGAGSPLHF. CDR3 nucleotide sequence: TGCGCCAGCAGCCCTGAAGGGGGCGCGGGTTCACCCCTCCACTTT.

V and J are TRBV5-1 and TRBJ1-2, with TRBD1 as a possible D gene (5 bases). Germline CDR1 SGHRS, CDR2 YFSETQ. The CDR3 is 17 residues long. V lost 4 bases, J lost 2 bases, and 21 bases lay in between. The CDR3 sequence: CASSLRGVGGGNYGYTF. The CDR3 coding sequence is TGCGCCAGCAGCCTCCGTGGAGTCGGGGGAGGAAACTATGGCTACACCTTC. Together with reference TRBV5-1 and TRBJ1-2, the CDR3 gives the full variable domain: KAGVTQTPRYLIKTRGQQVTLSCSPISGHRSVSWYQQTPGQGLQFLFEYFSETQRNKGNFPGRFSGRQFSNSRSEMNVSTLELGDSALYLCASSLRGVGGGNYGYTFGSGTRLTVV.

V gene TRBV27 combines with J gene TRBJ2-7; 7 bases map to TRBD2. V dropped 5 bases and J dropped 6; count of bases not matched to a gene: 10. The CDR3 has 14 amino acids. Germline CDR1 reads MNHEY; CDR2 reads SMNVEV (reference sequence). CDR3 in DNA: TGTGCCAGCAGTCCCTCGCGACGACTAGCCGAGCAGTACTTC. Its protein product is CASSPSRRLAEQYF.

The V gene is TRBV5-1, the J gene TRBJ2-5, with D possibly TRBD1 on 7 matching bases. This CDR3 contains 13 residues. Trimming took 4 bases from V and 4 from J, leaving 11 bases between them. Germline V gene sequence: CDR1 SGHRS, CDR2 YFSETQ. The CDR3 DNA follows: TGCGCCAGCAGCGTCCAGGGGGGAGAGACCCAGTACTTC. This sequence encodes CASSVQGGETQYF.

The chain links TRBV18 to TRBJ2-7; D perhaps matches TRBD1 (5 bases). This CDR3 contains 16 residues. Germline CDR1 is KGHSH and CDR2 is LQKENI. Trimming stripped 3 bases from V and 5 bases from J, with 20 bases between. In nucleotides, the CDR3 is TGTGCCAGCTCACCCGAGAGTTCGCAGGGCGACCACGAGCAGTACTTC. Translation: CASSPESSQGDHEQYF.

This clone was detected a few times. J is TRBJ1-2 and V is TRBV7-9, with D unclear. CDR1 is SEHNR and CDR2 is FQNEAQ in the germline V gene (reference sequence). The CDR3 loop spans 13 amino acids. V lost 5 bases and J 6 bases, leaving 13 bases between the germline ends. The DNA of the CDR3 is TGTGCCAGCAGCCTACCAGGCGCCAATGGCTACACCTTC. Protein product: CASSLPGANGYTF.

The chain links TRBV10-3 to TRBJ2-1; no clear D. Per germline, CDR1 ENHRY and CDR2 SYGVKD. Between the trimmed V and J ends, which lost 2 bases and 3 bases, there was a span of 5 bases. The CDR3 runs 13 residues. CDR3 in amino acids: CAISEPGYNEQFF. CDR3 sequence (DNA): TGTGCCATCAGTGAGCCCGGCTACAATGAGCAGTTCTTC.

This chain joins TRBV19 and TRBJ1-6; tentative D call: TRBD1 (5 bases). CDR3 size: 16 residues. CDR1 LNHDA and CDR2 SQIVND come from the germline V gene (reference sequence). V shed 7 bases and J shed 7 bases, with 20 bases lying between them. The CDR3 reads CASTHGQALGNSPLHF. For the CDR3, the DNA is TGTGCCAGTACTCATGGACAAGCCCTGGGAAATTCACCCCTCCACTTT.

This clone was counted at least ten times. The chain couples TRBV28 to TRBJ2-5, with a possible D match to TRBD1 (6 bases). This CDR3 has 15 amino acids. V dropped 6 bases and J dropped 0 bases, with 14 bases sitting between them. The germline CDR1 and CDR2 sequences are MDHEN and SYDVKM. The CDR3 DNA sequence: TGTGCCAGCAGAGAACCGGACAGCTACCAAGAGACCCAGTACTTC. Its translation is CASREPDSYQETQYF.

This clone was counted a single time. The V and J genes are TRBV2 and TRBJ2-1; no reliable D call. The CDR3 length is 12 residues. The germline V and J ends were trimmed by 6 bases and 3 bases, with 6 bases remaining between them. Germline assignment: CDR1 SNHLY and CDR2 FYNNEI. The CDR3 loop is CASRELYNEQFF. The CDR3 DNA follows: TGTGCCAGCAGAGAGCTCTACAATGAGCAGTTCTTC. The full variable domain, in which reference TRBV2 and TRBJ2-1 provide the parts outside the CDR3, is EPEVTQTPSHQVTQMGQEVILRCVPISNHLYFYWYRQILGQKVEFLVSFYNNEISEKSEIFDDQFSVERPDGSNFTLKIRSTKLEDSAMYFCASRELYNEQFFGPGTRLTVL.